The clone carrying this T cell receptor (beta chain) was seen only a few times. This specimen belongs to a study of blood T cells in healthy people across ages. The germline gives CDR1 SGHRS, CDR2 YFSETQ. V was clipped by 4 bases and J by 9 bases, with 20 bases between them. This CDR3 region has 14 residues. Alongside a J-beta primer mix, a sample-barcoded 5' primer served in a second PCR lasting roughly 7 to 12 cycles. TCRdb recomputed calls from the 5' RACE reads with MiXCR, one row per CDR3 protein. The table records 1.8 million or so distinct CDR3 sequences, 30% to 40% of them present only once. The chain carries TRBV5-1 and TRBJ2-7; D may correspond to TRBD1 or TRBD2 (5 bases each). The material sequenced was blood. The sequence was collected from a human donor in good health. As DNA, the CDR3 is TGCGCCAGCAGCCCGCAATGGGACCCAGAGCGGCAGTACTTC. Its translation: CASSPQWDPERQYF.